The entry below gives a single T cell receptor (beta chain) sequence along with its context. The antigen is unknown. Each HIV-infected participant was given treatment in the United States. The data were obtained in a study of long-term antiretroviral therapy in people with HIV. Regarding the study as a whole: Repertoires looked antigen-experienced, with only a slight naive shift after ART.

Survey level was the resolution at which the v3.0 immunoSEQ assay ran. TCRdb keeps only in-frame clones here, not all; method: immunoSEQ multiplex PCR. Of 25,000 to 35,000 clones in the sample, around 80% were seen once. Germline V gene sequence: CDR1 SEHNR, CDR2 FQNEAQ (reference sequence). With V trimmed by 4 bases and J by 4 bases, 6 bases remained unmatched. The CDR3 sequence is 14 residues long. The sample consisted of unsorted PBMCs, taken 3.1 years after starting antiretroviral therapy. This chain uses TRBV7-9 with TRBJ2-5, with 7 nucleotides matching TRBD2. The sequence derives from a woman aged 50 to 60 with HIV. CDR3 DNA sequence: TGTGCCAGCAGCTCAAGCGGGGCCGCAGAGACCCAGTACTTC. It encodes CASSSSGAAETQYF.